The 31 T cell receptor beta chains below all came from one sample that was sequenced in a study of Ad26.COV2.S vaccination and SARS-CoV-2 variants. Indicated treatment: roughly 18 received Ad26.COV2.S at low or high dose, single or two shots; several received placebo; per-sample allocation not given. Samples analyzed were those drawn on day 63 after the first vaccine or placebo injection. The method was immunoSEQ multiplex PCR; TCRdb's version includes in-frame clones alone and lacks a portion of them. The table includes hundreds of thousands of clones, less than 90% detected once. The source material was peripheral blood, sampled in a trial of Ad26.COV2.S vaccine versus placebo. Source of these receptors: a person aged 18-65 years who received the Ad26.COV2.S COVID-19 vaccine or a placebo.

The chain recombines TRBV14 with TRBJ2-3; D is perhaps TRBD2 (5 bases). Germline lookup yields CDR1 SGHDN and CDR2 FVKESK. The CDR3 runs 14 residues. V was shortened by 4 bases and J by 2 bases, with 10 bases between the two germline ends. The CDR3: CASSPTTYTDTQYF. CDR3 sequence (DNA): TGTGCCAGCAGCCCGACTACCTACACAGATACGCAGTATTTT.

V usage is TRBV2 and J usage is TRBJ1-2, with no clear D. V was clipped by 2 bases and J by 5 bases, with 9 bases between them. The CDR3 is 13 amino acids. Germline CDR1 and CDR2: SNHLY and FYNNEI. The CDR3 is CASSERASYGYTF. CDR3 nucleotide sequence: TGTGCCAGCAGTGAAAGGGCGTCATATGGCTACACCTTC.

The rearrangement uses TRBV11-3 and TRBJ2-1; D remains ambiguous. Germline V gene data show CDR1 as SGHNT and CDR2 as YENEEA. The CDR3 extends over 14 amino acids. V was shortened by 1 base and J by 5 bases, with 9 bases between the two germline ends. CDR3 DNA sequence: TGTGCCAGCAGCTTAGCGGTACCTAACAATGAGCAGTTCTTC. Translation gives CASSLAVPNNEQFF.

This CDR3 reads CASSFGGGLNTEAFF. CDR3 nucleotides: TGTGCCAGCAGTTTCGGAGGGGGGCTGAACACTGAAGCTTTCTTT. The chain combines TRBV28 with TRBJ1-1; a weak D match, TRBD1 (6 bases). Trimming took off 3 bases at V and 0 bases at J, with 11 bases between the two ends. This CDR3 comprises 15 residues. Per the germline V gene, CDR1 is MDHEN and CDR2 is SYDVKM.

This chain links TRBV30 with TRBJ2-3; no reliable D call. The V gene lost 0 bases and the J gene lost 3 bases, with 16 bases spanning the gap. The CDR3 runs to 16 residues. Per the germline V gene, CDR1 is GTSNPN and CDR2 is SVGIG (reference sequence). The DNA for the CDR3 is TGTGCCTGGAGTGTACTAAGTCCCTTCTCAACAGATACGCAGTATTTT. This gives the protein CAWSVLSPFSTDTQYF.

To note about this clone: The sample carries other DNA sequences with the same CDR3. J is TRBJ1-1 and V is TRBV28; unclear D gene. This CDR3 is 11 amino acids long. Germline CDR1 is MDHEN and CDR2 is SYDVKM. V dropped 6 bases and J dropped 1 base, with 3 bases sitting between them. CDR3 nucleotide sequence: TGTGCCAGCAGGAGGAACACTGAAGCTTTCTTT. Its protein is CASRRNTEAFF.

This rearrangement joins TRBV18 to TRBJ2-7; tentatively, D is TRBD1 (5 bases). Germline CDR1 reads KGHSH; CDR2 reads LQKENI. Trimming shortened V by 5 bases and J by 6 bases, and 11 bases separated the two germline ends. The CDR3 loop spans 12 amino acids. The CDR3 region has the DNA TGTGCCAGCTCATCAGACAGTTTCGAGCAGTACTTC. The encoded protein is CASSSDSFEQYF.

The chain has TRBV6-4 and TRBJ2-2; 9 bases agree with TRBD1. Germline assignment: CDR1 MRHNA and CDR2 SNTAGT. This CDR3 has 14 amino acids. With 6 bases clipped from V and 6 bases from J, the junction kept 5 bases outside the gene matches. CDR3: CASRRDRVAGELFF. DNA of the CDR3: TGTGCCAGCAGGCGGGACAGGGTGGCCGGGGAGCTGTTTTTT.

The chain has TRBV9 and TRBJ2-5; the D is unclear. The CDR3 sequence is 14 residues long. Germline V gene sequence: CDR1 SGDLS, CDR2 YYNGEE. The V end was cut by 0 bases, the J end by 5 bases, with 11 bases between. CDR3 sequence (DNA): TGTGCCAGCAGCGTAGTACCCAGGTCTGAGACCCAGTACTTC. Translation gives CASSVVPRSETQYF.

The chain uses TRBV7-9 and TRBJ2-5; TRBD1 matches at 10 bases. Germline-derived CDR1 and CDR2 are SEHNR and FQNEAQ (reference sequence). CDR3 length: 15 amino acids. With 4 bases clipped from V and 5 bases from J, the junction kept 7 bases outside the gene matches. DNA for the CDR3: TGTGCCAGCAGCTCCCTGGACAGGGGGACGGAGACCCAGTACTTC. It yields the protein CASSSLDRGTETQYF. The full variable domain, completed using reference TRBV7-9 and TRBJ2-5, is DTGVSQNPRHKITKRGQNVTFRCDPISEHNRLYWYRQTLGQGPEFLTYFQNEAQLEKSRLLSDRFSAERPKGSFSTLEIQRTEQGDSAMYLCASSSLDRGTETQYFGPGTRLLVL.

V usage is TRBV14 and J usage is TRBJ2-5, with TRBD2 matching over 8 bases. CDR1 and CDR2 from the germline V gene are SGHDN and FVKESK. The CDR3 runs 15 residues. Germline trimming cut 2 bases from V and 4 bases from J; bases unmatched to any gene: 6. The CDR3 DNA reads TGTGCCAGCAGCCAACGACGGGGGGGGATAGAGACCCAGTACTTC. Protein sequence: CASSQRRGGIETQYF.

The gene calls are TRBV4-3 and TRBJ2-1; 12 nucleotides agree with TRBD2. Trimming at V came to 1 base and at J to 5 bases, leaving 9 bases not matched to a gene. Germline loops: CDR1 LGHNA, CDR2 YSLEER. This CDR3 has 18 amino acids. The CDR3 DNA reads TGCGCCAGCAGCCAAGGGACCGGGACTAGCGGGCGGAACAATGAGCAGTTCTTC. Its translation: CASSQGTGTSGRNNEQFF.

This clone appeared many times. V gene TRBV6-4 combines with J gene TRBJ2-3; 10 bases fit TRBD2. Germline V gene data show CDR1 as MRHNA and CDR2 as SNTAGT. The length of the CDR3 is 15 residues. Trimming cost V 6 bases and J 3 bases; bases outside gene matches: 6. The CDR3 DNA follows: TGTGCCAGCAGCGAATCTAGCGGGGGAACAGATACGCAGTATTTT. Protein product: CASSESSGGTDTQYF.

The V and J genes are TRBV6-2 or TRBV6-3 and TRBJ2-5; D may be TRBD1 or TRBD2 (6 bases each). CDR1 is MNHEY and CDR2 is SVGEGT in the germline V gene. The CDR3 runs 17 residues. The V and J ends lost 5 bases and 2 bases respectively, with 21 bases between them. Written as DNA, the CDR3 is TGTGCCAGCAGTACACTAACTTACGGGGGCTGGCAAGAGACCCAGTACTTC. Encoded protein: CASSTLTYGGWQETQYF.

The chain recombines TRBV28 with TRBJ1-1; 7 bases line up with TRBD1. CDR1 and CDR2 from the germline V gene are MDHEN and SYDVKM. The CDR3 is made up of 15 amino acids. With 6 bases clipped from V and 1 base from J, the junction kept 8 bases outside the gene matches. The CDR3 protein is CASRVTGVSNTEAFF. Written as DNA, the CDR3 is TGTGCCAGCAGGGTCACAGGGGTGTCGAACACTGAAGCTTTCTTT. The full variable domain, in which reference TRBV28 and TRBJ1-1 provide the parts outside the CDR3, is DVKVTQSSRYLVKRTGEKVFLECVQDMDHENMFWYRQDPGLGLRLIYFSYDVKMKEKGDIPEGYSVSREKKERFSLILESASTNQTSMYLCASRVTGVSNTEAFFGQGTRLTVV.

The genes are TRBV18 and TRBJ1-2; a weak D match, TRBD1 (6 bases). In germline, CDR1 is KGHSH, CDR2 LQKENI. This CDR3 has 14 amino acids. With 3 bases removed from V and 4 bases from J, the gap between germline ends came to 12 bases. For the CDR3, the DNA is TGTGCCAGCTCACCTGCAGGGGACCTCTATGGCTACACCTTC. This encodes CASSPAGDLYGYTF.

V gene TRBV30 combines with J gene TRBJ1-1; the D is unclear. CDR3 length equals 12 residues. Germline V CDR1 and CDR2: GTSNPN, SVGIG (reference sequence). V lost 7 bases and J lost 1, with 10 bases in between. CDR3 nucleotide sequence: TGTGCCTACCAAAAAGGGAACACTGAAGCTTTCTTT. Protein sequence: CAYQKGNTEAFF.

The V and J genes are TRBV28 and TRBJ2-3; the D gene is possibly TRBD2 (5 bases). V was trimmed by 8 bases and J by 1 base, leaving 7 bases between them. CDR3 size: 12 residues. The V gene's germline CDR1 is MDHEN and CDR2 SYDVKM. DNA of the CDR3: TGTGCCAGCCAGAGGGGCACAGATACGCAGTATTTT. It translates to CASQRGTDTQYF.

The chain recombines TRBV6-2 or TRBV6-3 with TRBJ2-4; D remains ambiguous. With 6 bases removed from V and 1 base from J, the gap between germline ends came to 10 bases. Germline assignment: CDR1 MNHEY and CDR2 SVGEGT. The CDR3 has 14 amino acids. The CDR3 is CASSLDPAKNIQYF. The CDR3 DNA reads TGTGCCAGCAGCCTCGATCCTGCCAAAAACATTCAGTACTTC.

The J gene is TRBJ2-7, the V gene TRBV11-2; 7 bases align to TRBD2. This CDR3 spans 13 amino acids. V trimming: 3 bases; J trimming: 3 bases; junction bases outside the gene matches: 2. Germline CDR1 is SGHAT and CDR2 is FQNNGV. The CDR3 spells CASSLGDYYEQYF. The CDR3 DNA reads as TGTGCCAGCAGCTTGGGGGACTACTACGAGCAGTACTTC.

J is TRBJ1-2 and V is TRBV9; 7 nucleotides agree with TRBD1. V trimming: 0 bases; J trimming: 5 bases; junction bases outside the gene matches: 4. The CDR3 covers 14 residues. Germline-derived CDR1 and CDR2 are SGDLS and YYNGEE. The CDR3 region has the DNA TGTGCCAGCAGCGTAGATGACAGGGTTTATGGCTACACCTTC. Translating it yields CASSVDDRVYGYTF. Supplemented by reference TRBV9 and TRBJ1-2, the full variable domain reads DSGVTQTPKHLITATGQRVTLRCSPRSGDLSVYWYQQSLDQGLQFLIQYYNGEERAKGNILERFSAQQFPDLHSELNLSSLELGDSALYFCASSVDDRVYGYTFGSGTRLTVV.

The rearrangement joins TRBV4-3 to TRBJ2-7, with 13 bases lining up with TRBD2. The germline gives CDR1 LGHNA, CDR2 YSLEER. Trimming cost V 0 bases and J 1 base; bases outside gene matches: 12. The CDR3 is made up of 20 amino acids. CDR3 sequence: CASSQDLLPGTSGNSYEQYF. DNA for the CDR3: TGCGCCAGCAGCCAAGACCTCCTACCCGGGACTAGCGGGAATTCCTACGAGCAGTACTTC.

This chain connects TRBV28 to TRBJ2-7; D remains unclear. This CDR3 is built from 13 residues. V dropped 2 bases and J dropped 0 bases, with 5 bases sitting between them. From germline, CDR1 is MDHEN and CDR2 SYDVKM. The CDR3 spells CASSLAHSYEQYF. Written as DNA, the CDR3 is TGTGCCAGCAGTTTAGCACACTCCTACGAGCAGTACTTC. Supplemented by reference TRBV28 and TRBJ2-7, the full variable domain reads DVKVTQSSRYLVKRTGEKVFLECVQDMDHENMFWYRQDPGLGLRLIYFSYDVKMKEKGDIPEGYSVSREKKERFSLILESASTNQTSMYLCASSLAHSYEQYFGPGTRLTVT.

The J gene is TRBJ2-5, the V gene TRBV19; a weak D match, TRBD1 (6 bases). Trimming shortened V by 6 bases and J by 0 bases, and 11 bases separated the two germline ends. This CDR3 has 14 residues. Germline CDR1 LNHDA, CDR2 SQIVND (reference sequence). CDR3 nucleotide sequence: TGTGCCAGTAGGACGGGACAATACCAAGAGACCCAGTACTTC. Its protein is CASRTGQYQETQYF.

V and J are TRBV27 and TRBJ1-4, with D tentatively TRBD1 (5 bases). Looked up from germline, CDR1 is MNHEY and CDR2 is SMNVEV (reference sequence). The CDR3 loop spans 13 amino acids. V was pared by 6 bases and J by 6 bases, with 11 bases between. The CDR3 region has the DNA TGTGCCAGCAGCAGACAGTATGATGAAAAACTGTTTTTT. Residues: CASSRQYDEKLFF.

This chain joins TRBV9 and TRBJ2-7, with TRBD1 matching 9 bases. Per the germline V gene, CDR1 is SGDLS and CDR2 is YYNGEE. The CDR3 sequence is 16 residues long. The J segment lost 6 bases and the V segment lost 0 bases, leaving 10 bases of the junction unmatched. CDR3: CASSVATGTGRGEQYF. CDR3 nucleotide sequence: TGTGCCAGCAGCGTAGCCACCGGGACAGGGCGGGGCGAGCAGTACTTC.

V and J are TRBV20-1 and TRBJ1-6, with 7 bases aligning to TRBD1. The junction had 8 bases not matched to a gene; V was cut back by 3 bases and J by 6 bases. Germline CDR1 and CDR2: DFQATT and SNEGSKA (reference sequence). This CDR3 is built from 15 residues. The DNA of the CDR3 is TGCAGTGCTAGTGGGGCAGGGGGTGGTAATTCACCCCTCCACTTT. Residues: CSASGAGGGNSPLHF.

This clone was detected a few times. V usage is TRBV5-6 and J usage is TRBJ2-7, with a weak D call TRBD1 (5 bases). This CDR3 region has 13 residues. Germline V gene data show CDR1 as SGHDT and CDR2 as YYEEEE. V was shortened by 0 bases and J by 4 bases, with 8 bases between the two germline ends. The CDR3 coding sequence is TGTGCCAGCAGCTTGGCCAGGGCTTACGAGCAGTACTTC. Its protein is CASSLARAYEQYF.

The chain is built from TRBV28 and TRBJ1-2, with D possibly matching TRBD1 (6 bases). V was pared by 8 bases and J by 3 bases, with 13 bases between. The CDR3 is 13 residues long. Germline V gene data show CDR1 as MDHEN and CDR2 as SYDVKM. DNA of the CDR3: TGTGCCAGCGGCACGGGGGGCTACTATGGCTACACCTTC. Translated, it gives CASGTGGYYGYTF.

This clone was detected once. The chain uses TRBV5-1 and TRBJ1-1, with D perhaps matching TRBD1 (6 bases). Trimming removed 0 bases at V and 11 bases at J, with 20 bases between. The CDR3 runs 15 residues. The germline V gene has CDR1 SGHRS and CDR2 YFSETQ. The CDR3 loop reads CASSLDAGTKASAFF. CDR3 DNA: TGCGCCAGCAGCTTGGATGCAGGGACAAAAGCTTCGGCTTTCTTT.

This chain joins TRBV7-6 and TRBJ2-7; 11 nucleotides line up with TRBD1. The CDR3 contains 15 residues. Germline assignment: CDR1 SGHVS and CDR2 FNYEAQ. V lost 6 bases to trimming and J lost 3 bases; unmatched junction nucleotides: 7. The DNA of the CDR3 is TGTGCCAGCAGATCAGGACAGGGGGCGAACTACGAGCAGTACTTC. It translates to CASRSGQGANYEQYF.